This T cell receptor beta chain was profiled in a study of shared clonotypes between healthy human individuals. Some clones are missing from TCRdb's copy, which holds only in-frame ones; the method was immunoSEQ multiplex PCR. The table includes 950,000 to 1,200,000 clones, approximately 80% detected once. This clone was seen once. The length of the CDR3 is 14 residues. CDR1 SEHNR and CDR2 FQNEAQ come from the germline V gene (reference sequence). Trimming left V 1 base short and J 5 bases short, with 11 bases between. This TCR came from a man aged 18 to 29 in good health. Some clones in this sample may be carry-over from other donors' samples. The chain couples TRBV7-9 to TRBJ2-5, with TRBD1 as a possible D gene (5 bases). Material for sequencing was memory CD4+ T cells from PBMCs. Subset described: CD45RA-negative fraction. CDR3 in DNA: TGTGCCAGCAGCTTAGGGGGCGCAGGGGAGACCCAGTACTTC. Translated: CASSLGGAGETQYF.